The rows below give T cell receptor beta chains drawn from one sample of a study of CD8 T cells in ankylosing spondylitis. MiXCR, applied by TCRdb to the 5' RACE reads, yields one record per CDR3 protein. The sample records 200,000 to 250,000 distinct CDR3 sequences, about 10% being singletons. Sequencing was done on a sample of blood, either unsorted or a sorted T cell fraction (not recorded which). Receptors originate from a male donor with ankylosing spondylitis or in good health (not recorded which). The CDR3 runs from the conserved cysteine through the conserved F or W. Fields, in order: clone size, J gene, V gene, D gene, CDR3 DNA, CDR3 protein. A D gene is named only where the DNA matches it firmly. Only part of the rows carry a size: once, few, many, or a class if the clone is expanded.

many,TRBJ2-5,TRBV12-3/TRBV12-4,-,TGTGCCAGCAGGTTGTCGCAAGAGACCCAGTACTTC,CASRLSQETQYF
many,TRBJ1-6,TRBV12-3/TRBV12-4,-,TGTGCCAGCAGTTTTAATAGTTCACCCCTCCACTTT,CASSFNSSPLHF
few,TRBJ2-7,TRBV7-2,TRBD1,TGTGCCAGCAGCCTCAATGCAGGGGGCAATTACGAGCAGTACTTC,CASSLNAGGNYEQYF
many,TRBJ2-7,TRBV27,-,TGTGCCAGCAGTTTGCGCGATGGATACGAGCAGTACTTC,CASSLRDGYEQYF
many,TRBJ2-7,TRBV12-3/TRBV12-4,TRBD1,TGTGCCAGCAGTAGGGCTGGGACAGGGGCCTACGAGCAGTACTTC,CASSRAGTGAYEQYF
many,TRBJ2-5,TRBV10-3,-,TGTGCCTCTCAGACAGGTCGCGAAGAGACCCAGTACTTC,CASQTGREETQYF
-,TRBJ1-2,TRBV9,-,TGTGCCAGCACCCCCGATATGACAGTTTCTAACTATGGCTACACCTTC,CASTPDMTVSNYGYTF
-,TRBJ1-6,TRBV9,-,TGTGCCAGCAGCGATAGTTATTCACCCCTCCACTTT,CASSDSYSPLHF
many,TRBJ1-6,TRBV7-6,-,TGTGCCAGCAGCTTAGCGCCCCAGGGGACTTCACCCCTCCACTTT,CASSLAPQGTSPLHF
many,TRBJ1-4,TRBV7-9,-,TGTGCCAGCAGCCCCCGGCGGGAGGGAGGTGAAAAACTGTTTTTT,CASSPRREGGEKLFF
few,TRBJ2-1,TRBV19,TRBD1,TGTGCCAGTAGAACAGGGGGCACTGGCTACAATGAGCAGTTCTTC,CASRTGGTGYNEQFF
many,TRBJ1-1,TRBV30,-,TGTGCCTGGAGTGGGTCGTTTAACCCGGCGGCTTTCTTT,CAWSGSFNPAAFF
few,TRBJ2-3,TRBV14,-,TGTGCCAGCAGCCAAGATCGGCTAGTGTTGGATACGCAGTATTTT,CASSQDRLVLDTQYF
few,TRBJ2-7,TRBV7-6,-,TGTGCCAGCAGCCCCGGACTGAAAAACTACGAGCAGTACTTC,CASSPGLKNYEQYF
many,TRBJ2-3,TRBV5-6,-,TGTGCCAGCACCTCCCCCGTAGTCAGCACAGATACGCAGTATTTT,CASTSPVVSTDTQYF
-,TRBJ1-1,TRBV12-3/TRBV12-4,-,TGTGCCAGCAGTTTGTTACGGACAACGAACACTGAAGCTTTCTTT,CASSLLRTTNTEAFF
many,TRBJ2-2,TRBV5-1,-,TGCGCCAGCAGCCCTAAGAGGACAGCGAACACCGGGGAGCTGTTTTTT,CASSPKRTANTGELFF
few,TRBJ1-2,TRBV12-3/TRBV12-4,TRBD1,TGTGCCAGCAGTACTGGGACAGGGACAATTCATGATGGCTACACCTTC,CASSTGTGTIHDGYTF
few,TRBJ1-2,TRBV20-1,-,TGCAGTGCAGAGGACCCAGTCTATGGCTACACCTTC,CSAEDPVYGYTF
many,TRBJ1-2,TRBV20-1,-,TGCAGTGCTAGAGAGGCGGATTTAGGCTACACCTTC,CSAREADLGYTF
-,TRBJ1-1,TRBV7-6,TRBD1,TGTGCCAGCAGCTCCCGACAGGGAGGGACTGAAGCTTTCTTT,CASSSRQGGTEAFF
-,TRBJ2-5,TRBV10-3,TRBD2,TGTGCCATCAGTGACTCGACGGCGGGGGAGGAGACCCAGTACTTC,CAISDSTAGEETQYF
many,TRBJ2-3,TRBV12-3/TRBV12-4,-,TGTGCCAGCAGTTTGAAGGGGATGGGAGATACGCAGTATTTT,CASSLKGMGDTQYF
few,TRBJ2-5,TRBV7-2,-,TGTGCCAGCAGCTTTCAGAAGGGGCAAAAGACCCAGTACTTC,CASSFQKGQKTQYF
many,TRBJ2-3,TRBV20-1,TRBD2,TGCAGTGCTAGAGCTGCGGGGGGGTCGGGCACAGATACGCAGTATTTT,CSARAAGGSGTDTQYF
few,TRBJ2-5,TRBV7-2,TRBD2,TGTGCCAGCAGCTTAGGGGGCGGGGGGGCAAAGACCCAGTACTTC,CASSLGGGGAKTQYF
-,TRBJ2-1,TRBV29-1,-,TGCAGCGTTGACCGGGACGCCGGACCCGAGGACTACAATGAGCAGTTCTTC,CSVDRDAGPEDYNEQFF
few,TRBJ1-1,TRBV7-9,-,TGTGCCAGCAGCTTAGTTACGGGGGAAATTGAAGCTTTCTTT,CASSLVTGEIEAFF
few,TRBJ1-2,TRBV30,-,TGTGCCTGGCAATTTGACTATGGCTACACCTTC,CAWQFDYGYTF
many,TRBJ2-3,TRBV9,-,TGTGCCAGCAGCACGACCCCAAGCGGTGGGTCATTGGATACGCAGTATTTT,CASSTTPSGGSLDTQYF
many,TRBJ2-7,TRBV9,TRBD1,TGTGCCAGCAGCGGTGGACAGGGCCCTTCCTACGAGCAGTACTTC,CASSGGQGPSYEQYF
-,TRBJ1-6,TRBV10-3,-,TGTGCCATCAGAACATCCGATTCACCCCTCCACTTT,CAIRTSDSPLHF
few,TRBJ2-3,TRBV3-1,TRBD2,TGTGCCAGCAGCCAAGGACTAGCGGGGAACACAGATACGCAGTATTTT,CASSQGLAGNTDTQYF
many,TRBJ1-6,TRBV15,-,TGTGCCACCAGCAGAGATGGGGGACCTCGCTCACCCCTCCACTTT,CATSRDGGPRSPLHF
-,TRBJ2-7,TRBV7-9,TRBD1,TGTGCCAGCAGCGAGGGCAGGGGGCTAACATTAACCTACGAGCAGTACTTC,CASSEGRGLTLTYEQYF
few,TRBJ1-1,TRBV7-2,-,TGTGCCAGCAGCTTAGGGTTGACTGAAGCTTTCTTT,CASSLGLTEAFF
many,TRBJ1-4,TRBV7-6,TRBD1,TGTGCCAGCAGCTTAGGTCGAGGGACAGGGTTGGATGAAAAACTGTTTTTT,CASSLGRGTGLDEKLFF
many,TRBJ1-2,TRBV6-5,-,TGTGCCACCCTACAGAACTATGGCTACACCTTC,CATLQNYGYTF
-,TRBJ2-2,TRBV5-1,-,TGCGCCAGCAGCTCCGTGGGGGGGCTTAGCACCGGGGAGCTGTTTTTT,CASSSVGGLSTGELFF
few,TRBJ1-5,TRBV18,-,TGTGCCAGCTCCGATACTACAGGGTATCAGCCCCAGCATTTT,CASSDTTGYQPQHF
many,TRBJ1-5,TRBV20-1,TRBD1,TGCAGTGCTAGGCCGAACAGGGGAGCTAGCAATCAGCCCCAGCATTTT,CSARPNRGASNQPQHF
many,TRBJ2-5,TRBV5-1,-,TGCGCCAGCAGATCGGGAAGCCAAGAGACCCAGTACTTC,CASRSGSQETQYF
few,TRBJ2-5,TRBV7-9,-,TGTGCCAGCAGCTTAGGCAGCATGAGCCAAGAGACCCAGTACTTC,CASSLGSMSQETQYF
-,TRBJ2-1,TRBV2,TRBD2,TGTGCCAGCGGGACTAGCGGGCGGGGCCACAATGAGCAGTTCTTC,CASGTSGRGHNEQFF
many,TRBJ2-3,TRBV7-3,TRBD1,TGTGCCAGCAGCTTTACAGGGGGCCAAGATACGCAGTATTTT,CASSFTGGQDTQYF
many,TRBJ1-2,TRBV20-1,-,TGCAGTGCTAGAGACCGCGGGGCCGTGCGTGGCTACACCTTC,CSARDRGAVRGYTF